This T cell receptor (beta chain) appears in the sequencing data of a study of cytomegalovirus exposure and HLA in healthy donors. Amplification used 60 Vbeta primers and 13 Jbeta primers. Measured with immunoSEQ multiplex PCR; TCRdb has only the in-frame clones, and not every one. The sample carries 110,000 or so clones, around 68% recorded once. After removal of 7 bases from V and 2 bases from J, the junction contained 10 bases not matched to a gene. This CDR3 has 15 residues. Germline-derived CDR1 and CDR2 are MDHEN and SYDVKM. The TCR originated in a woman aged 40 to 50 in good health and CMV-seropositive. The chain couples TRBV28 to TRBJ2-7; 8 bases agree with TRBD1. The specimen sequenced was PBMCs. The chain's CDR3 is CASILSPGQAYEQYF. The DNA for the CDR3 is TGTGCCAGCATCCTATCTCCGGGACAGGCCTACGAGCAGTACTTC. The full variable domain, completed using reference TRBV28 and TRBJ2-7, is DVKVTQSSRYLVKRTGEKVFLECVQDMDHENMFWYRQDPGLGLRLIYFSYDVKMKEKGDIPEGYSVSREKKERFSLILESASTNQTSMYLCASILSPGQAYEQYFGPGTRLTVT.